This TCR beta chain stems from a study of CXCR3-negative and CXCR3-positive naive CD8 T cells. UMI-labeled 5' RACE TRB cDNA libraries were prepared from the cells. TCRdb reprocessed the 5' RACE reads; each CDR3 protein has one entry and no DNA is given. The specimen's table records 100,000 to 150,000 distinct CDR3 sequences. The CDR3 totals 18 residues. Germline-derived CDR1 and CDR2 are MNHEY and SMNVEV (reference sequence). The chain has TRBV27 and TRBJ2-7; the D call from TCRdb, TRBD1, cannot be confirmed without DNA. The origin of this receptor is a human donor in good health. Some clones in this sample may be carry-over from other donors' samples. The sample consisted of naive CXCR3- CD8+ T cells from blood. As for subset: CD45RO-CCR7+CD27+CD95- naive CD8+ T cells lacking CXCR3 (TNR3-). The CDR3 is CASSLGRGSLGDYYEQYF.